The clone carrying this TCR beta chain is categorized as medium-sized. No antigen is known for it. This sample is drawn from a study of immune heterogeneity within non-small cell lung tumors. A first 10-cycle multiplex round used 32 V-gene and 13 J-gene primers on TCR beta CDR3. One entry per CDR3 protein, called by TCRdb with MiXCR from the multiplex PCR reads. This sample yields more than 10,000 distinct CDR3 sequences, of which less than 25% are seen a single time; around 4.3% belongs to the top ten. The starting template was genomic DNA from bulk tumor, 600 ng per sample. Multiple widely separated biopsies were taken from each primary tumor at surgery. Newly diagnosed with untreated non-small cell lung cancer, the patients underwent curative surgery. Study-level findings and limits: Significant yet moderate, the positive correlation between local T-cell clonality and local tumor mutational burden reached an R of roughly 0.35.

V lost 3 bases, J lost 2 bases, and 6 bases stayed unmatched. Germline V gene data show CDR1 as DFQATT and CDR2 as SNEGSKA (reference sequence). The CDR3 is made up of 14 amino acids. This chain joins TRBV20-1 and TRBJ1-1, with TRBD1 matching 7 bases. The TCR was taken from a man in his sixties with non-small cell lung cancer. The material sequenced was lung tumor tissue. The CDR3 reads CSASPGGRNTEAFF. The CDR3 nucleotides are TGCAGTGCTAGTCCAGGGGGGAGAAACACTGAAGCTTTCTTT.